The next 28 T cell receptor beta chains were all read from a single sample in a study of cytomegalovirus exposure and HLA in healthy donors. Primers for the PCR totalled 60 Vbeta and 13 Jbeta. Measured with immunoSEQ multiplex PCR; TCRdb has only the in-frame clones, and not every one. The repertoire holds 150,000 or so clones, around 75% seen once, with around 2.6% in the top ten. Sequenced material: PBMCs. The receptor source for this set is a female donor in good health and CMV-seronegative.

V gene TRBV10-2 combines with J gene TRBJ1-6, with D hard to call. The CDR3 sequence is 15 residues long. The V gene lost 4 bases and the J gene lost 9 bases, with 16 bases spanning the gap. Germline lookup yields CDR1 WSHSY and CDR2 SAAADI. CDR3 sequence reads: CASSGSPASGSPLHF. The CDR3 nucleotides read TGCGCCAGCAGTGGTTCACCGGCGTCGGGTTCACCCCTCCACTTT.

This rearrangement joins TRBV6-1 to TRBJ2-3; tentative D call: TRBD2 (6 bases). The CDR3 is 16 residues long. The V gene's germline CDR1 is MNHNS and CDR2 SASEGT. Trimming shortened V by 3 bases and J by 2 bases, and 15 bases separated the two germline ends. The CDR3: CASSDGGPWFTDTQYF. The CDR3 DNA reads as TGTGCCAGCAGTGATGGAGGGCCCTGGTTCACAGATACGCAGTATTTT.

The genes are TRBV5-5 and TRBJ1-1; the D is unclear. Germline values: CDR1 SGHKS, CDR2 YYEKEE (reference sequence). CDR3 length: 12 amino acids. Between the trimmed V and J ends, which lost 4 bases and 6 bases, there was a span of 10 bases. The CDR3 nucleotides read TGTGCCAGCAGCCCGAGGAGTCCTGAAGCTTTCTTT. Protein: CASSPRSPEAFF.

This chain joins TRBV28 and TRBJ2-4; 10 bases match TRBD1. Germline CDR1 reads MDHEN; CDR2 reads SYDVKM. This CDR3 contains 15 residues. V was pared by 5 bases and J by 7 bases, with 8 bases of the junction left unmatched. In DNA, the CDR3 is TGTGCCAGCAGTACAAGACAGGGGGCGGCGAACATTCAGTACTTC. Its translation: CASSTRQGAANIQYF.

The chain has TRBV2 and TRBJ2-1, with D uncertain. Germline CDR1 and CDR2: SNHLY and FYNNEI. V was trimmed by 4 bases and J by 7 bases, leaving 8 bases between them. The CDR3 covers 12 residues. CDR3 sequence (DNA): TGTGCCAGCAGTGTTACTGGTAATGAGCAGTTCTTC. Its protein product is CASSVTGNEQFF.

The chain uses TRBV7-2 and TRBJ1-4; no clear D. The CDR3 length is 13 residues. The germline V gene has CDR1 SGHTA and CDR2 FQGNSA. Trimming pared 3 bases from V and 12 bases from J, leaving 14 bases between. The CDR3, as DNA: TGTGCCAGCAGCTTGTTAAAAGCGGGCGAACTGTTTTTT. It translates to CASSLLKAGELFF.

This chain connects TRBV11-1 to TRBJ2-5; D is perhaps TRBD2 (6 bases). The V gene lost 5 bases and the J gene lost 1 base, with 11 bases spanning the gap. Germline assignment: CDR1 SGHAT and CDR2 FQDESV (reference sequence). The CDR3 is made up of 14 amino acids. CDR3 coding DNA: TGTGCCAGCAGCCTGTACGGGGGCCAAGAGACCCAGTACTTC. Its protein is CASSLYGGQETQYF.

The rearrangement uses TRBV27 and TRBJ2-5; 10 nucleotides align to TRBD1. The J call could be wrong; TRBJ2-7 is a better fit for the DNA end. Germline CDR1 and CDR2: MNHEY and SMNVEV (reference sequence). CDR3 length: 14 amino acids. This CDR3 reads CASTDRGRVDEQYF. The CDR3 DNA sequence: TGTGCCAGCACCGACAGGGGGCGAGTTGACGAGCAGTACTTC.

This clone showed up just once. V usage is TRBV28 and J usage is TRBJ2-7; the D gene is possibly TRBD2 (6 bases). V lost 6 bases and J 0 bases, leaving 18 bases between the germline ends. CDR3 length: 16 amino acids. The germline V gene has CDR1 MDHEN and CDR2 SYDVKM. This CDR3 is CASSGHSSGSSYEQYF. CDR3 nucleotide sequence: TGTGCCAGCAGCGGCCATAGTAGCGGTAGCTCCTACGAGCAGTACTTC.

This clone appeared a few times. The CDR3 loop is CASSATGGTNEQFF. CDR3 nucleotide sequence: TGCGCCAGCAGCGCGACAGGGGGCACCAATGAGCAGTTCTTC. The chain has TRBV5-1 and TRBJ2-1, with 10 bases lining up with TRBD1. The ends lost 4 bases at V and 6 bases at J; junction bases unmatched: 4. The germline V gene has CDR1 SGHRS and CDR2 YFSETQ. The CDR3 covers 14 residues.

The chain has TRBV30 and TRBJ1-5; D perhaps matches TRBD1 (6 bases). V was trimmed by 1 base and J by 7 bases, leaving 14 bases between them. The CDR3 has 14 amino acids. Germline V gene lookup returns CDR1 GTSNPN and CDR2 SVGIG (reference sequence). The CDR3 DNA is TGTGCCTGGAGTGACCAATACAGGGCCCAGCCCCAGCATTTT. Its translation is CAWSDQYRAQPQHF.

A single count supports this clone. The chain uses TRBV18 and TRBJ2-2; D gene uncertain. Germline CDR1 KGHSH, CDR2 LQKENI. This CDR3 region has 15 residues. Trimming shortened V by 5 bases and J by 1 base, and 11 bases separated the two germline ends. CDR3: CASSFGGLNTGELFF. The CDR3 DNA sequence: TGTGCCAGCTCATTCGGCGGCCTGAACACCGGGGAGCTGTTTTTT.

The chain combines TRBV19 with TRBJ1-1; no reliable D call. The ends were cut back, 5 bases at V and 6 bases at J, with 7 bases in the middle. Germline CDR1 is LNHDA and CDR2 is SQIVND (reference sequence). The CDR3 totals 11 residues. In DNA, the CDR3 is TGTGCCAGTAGTGTAAACTCTGAAGCTTTCTTT. It yields the protein CASSVNSEAFF.

The V gene is TRBV7-9, the J gene TRBJ2-3, with D possibly TRBD2 on 5 matching bases. The ends were cut back, 3 bases at V and 6 bases at J, with 7 bases in the middle. The CDR3 loop spans 12 amino acids. Germline loops: CDR1 SEHNR, CDR2 FQNEAQ (reference sequence). Here the CDR3 reads CASSLGADTQYF. For the CDR3, the DNA is TGTGCCAGCAGCTTGGGAGCGGATACGCAGTATTTT. Drawing the rest from reference TRBV7-9 and TRBJ2-3, the complete variable domain is DTGVSQNPRHKITKRGQNVTFRCDPISEHNRLYWYRQTLGQGPEFLTYFQNEAQLEKSRLLSDRFSAERPKGSFSTLEIQRTEQGDSAMYLCASSLGADTQYFGPGTRLTVL.

This clone was observed a handful of times. V and J are TRBV11-3 and TRBJ2-3; 10 positions match TRBD2. The CDR3 consists of 14 residues. CDR1 is SGHNT and CDR2 is YENEEA in the germline V gene. V lost 5 bases and J lost 5; bases outside the gene matches: 4. The chain's CDR3 is CASSVASGGDTQYF. CDR3 nucleotide sequence: TGTGCCAGCAGCGTAGCTAGCGGGGGAGATACGCAGTATTTT.

The rearrangement links TRBV5-8 to TRBJ1-6; D is ambiguous. The CDR3 has 17 residues. Germline loops: CDR1 SGHTS, CDR2 YDEGEE. Deletions cut 0 bases from V and 0 bases from J, with 10 bases between. CDR3 DNA sequence: TGTGCCAGCAGCTTGGGGGCAGTCAGCTCCTATAATTCACCCCTCCACTTT. Its translation is CASSLGAVSSYNSPLHF.

This chain joins TRBV5-6 and TRBJ2-1, with D hard to call. Germline assignment: CDR1 SGHDT and CDR2 YYEEEE. The CDR3 is 15 amino acids. V was cut by 4 bases and J by 4 bases, with 15 bases left in between. The CDR3 bases are TGTGCCAGCAGCAGTCCCGTAATACTATACAATGAGCAGTTCTTC. It encodes CASSSPVILYNEQFF.

V usage is TRBV30 and J usage is TRBJ1-1; D uncertain. This CDR3 has 16 residues. Germline CDR1 is GTSNPN and CDR2 is SVGIG (reference sequence). V was shortened by 1 base and J by 1 base, with 16 bases between the two germline ends. CDR3 coding DNA: TGTGCCTGGAGTGCCCCTCCCCAGACGGGGAACACTGAAGCTTTCTTT. This encodes CAWSAPPQTGNTEAFF.

This clone was detected only a few times. The genes are TRBV28 and TRBJ1-6; the match to TRBD1 covers 9 bases. J lost 9 bases, V lost 8 bases, and 14 bases had no gene match. Germline CDR1 is MDHEN and CDR2 is SYDVKM. This CDR3 has 16 residues. The CDR3 DNA follows: TGTGCCAGCCATTTTGGCGGGACAGGGATTAGTTCACCCCTCCACTTT. Translation: CASHFGGTGISSPLHF. The whole variable domain, remainder taken from reference TRBV28 and TRBJ1-6, is DVKVTQSSRYLVKRTGEKVFLECVQDMDHENMFWYRQDPGLGLRLIYFSYDVKMKEKGDIPEGYSVSREKKERFSLILESASTNQTSMYLCASHFGGTGISSPLHFGNGTRLTVT.

The rearrangement links TRBV5-1 to TRBJ2-1; D is perhaps TRBD2 (6 bases). The CDR3 is 14 residues long. Germline V gene sequence: CDR1 SGHRS, CDR2 YFSETQ. Trimming stripped 3 bases from V and 5 bases from J, with 12 bases between. CDR3 coding DNA: TGCGCCAGCAGCTACGGGAGATACGACAATGAGCAGTTCTTC. Its protein product is CASSYGRYDNEQFF.

The V gene is TRBV18, the J gene TRBJ1-4, with 8 bases aligning to TRBD1. The CDR3 loop spans 14 amino acids. V shed 5 bases and J 5 bases; nucleotides not matched to a gene: 4. CDR1 is KGHSH, CDR2 LQKENI, per germline. This CDR3 reads CASSGTGPNEKLFF. CDR3 bases: TGTGCCAGCTCAGGGACAGGTCCGAATGAAAAACTGTTTTTT.

The genes are TRBV7-9 and TRBJ1-5, with D possibly being TRBD1 (5 bases). Trimming took 3 bases from V and 0 from J, leaving 12 bases between them. The CDR3 spans 16 residues. The V gene's germline CDR1 is SEHNR and CDR2 FQNEAQ (reference sequence). CDR3 sequence reads: CASSLGRGNSNQPQHF. The CDR3 DNA follows: TGTGCCAGCAGCTTGGGAAGGGGTAATAGCAATCAGCCCCAGCATTTT.

This rearrangement joins TRBV11-2 to TRBJ2-7, with 8 bases aligning to TRBD1. The CDR3 consists of 12 residues. The V gene's germline CDR1 is SGHAT and CDR2 FQNNGV. Trimming at V came to 5 bases and at J to 7 bases, leaving 4 bases not matched to a gene. This CDR3 is CASSPGGSEQYF. CDR3 in DNA: TGTGCCAGCAGCCCAGGGGGCAGTGAGCAGTACTTC.

V is TRBV28 and J is TRBJ2-1, with D unresolved. Germline V CDR1 and CDR2: MDHEN, SYDVKM. CDR3 size: 15 residues. V lost 3 bases to trimming and J lost 0 bases, with 9 bases between them. CDR3 sequence reads: CASSFNFLSYNEQFF. The CDR3 nucleotides are TGTGCCAGCAGTTTCAACTTCCTCTCCTACAATGAGCAGTTCTTC.

Notes on this clone: The junction does not match germline at one end; this may be a read error. This chain connects TRBV7-9 to TRBJ2-7; D is possibly TRBD2 (5 bases). Per germline, CDR1 SEHNR and CDR2 FQNEAQ (reference sequence). The CDR3 loop spans 14 amino acids. In DNA form, the CDR3 reads TGTTCCAGCAGCTTAGCGAGAGAAGAAGACGAGCAGTACTTC. This translates into CSSSLAREEDEQYF.

The rearrangement uses TRBV30 and TRBJ1-1, with D possibly being TRBD1 (6 bases). V lost 4 bases and J lost 0, with 6 bases in between. Germline CDR1 and CDR2: GTSNPN and SVGIG (reference sequence). The CDR3 extends over 12 amino acids. DNA of the CDR3: TGTGCCTGGAACAGGGTGAACACTGAAGCTTTCTTT. This gives the protein CAWNRVNTEAFF.

V and J are TRBV10-1 and TRBJ1-1; TRBD1 matches at 8 bases. V shed 2 bases, J shed 7 bases, and the junction held 0 bases outside the gene matches. Germline loops: CDR1 WNHNN, CDR2 SYGVQD (reference sequence). There are 12 residues in the CDR3. CDR3 protein: CASSEGQGEAFF. The CDR3 nucleotides are TGCGCCAGCAGTGAGGGACAGGGTGAAGCTTTCTTT.

V usage is TRBV4-3 and J usage is TRBJ1-2, with TRBD1 matching 9 bases. After removal of 4 bases from V and 8 bases from J, the junction contained 5 bases not matched to a gene. The CDR3 length is 13 residues. CDR1 and CDR2 (germline): LGHNA, YSLEER. The DNA for the CDR3 is TGCGCCAGCAGCCTCGGGACAGGGATCGGCTACACCTTC. Translated, it gives CASSLGTGIGYTF.